Listed here are 11 T cell receptor beta chains from one sample, sequenced in a study of human T cells and chemical hapten exposure. TCRdb reprocessed the RACE reads via MiXCR and lists one record per CDR3 protein. This table holds more than 70,000 distinct CDR3 sequences, approximately 11% found once. Described time point: patch test 3, about 24 weeks after DPC sensitization. Treatment given: therapeutic diphenylcyclopropenone sensitization with weekly scalp DPC. This sample comprised whole blood, obtained in connection with sensitization to the hapten diphenylcyclopropenone (DPC). The receptor set was obtained from a woman in her twenties or thirties with alopecia areata. Some clones in this sample may be carry-over from other donors' samples.

In this sample, this clonotype turned up many times. The chain uses TRBV19 and TRBJ1-5, with unresolved D. Deletions cut 1 base from V and 0 bases from J, with 10 bases between. The CDR3 is 16 residues long. Germline loops: CDR1 LNHDA, CDR2 SQIVND (reference sequence). CDR3 protein: CASSIVGRDSNQPQHF. CDR3 DNA: TGTGCCAGTAGTATAGTAGGGAGGGATAGCAATCAGCCCCAGCATTTT.

There are a few counts of this clonotype. J is TRBJ2-3 and V is TRBV7-9, with D tentatively TRBD2 (5 bases). The CDR3 loop spans 15 amino acids. Per the germline V gene, CDR1 is SEHNR and CDR2 is FQNEAQ (reference sequence). V lost 7 bases to trimming and J lost 0 bases, with 14 bases between them. The CDR3 coding sequence is TGTGCCAGCACCCCCGGGGAAGGTAGCACAGATACGCAGTATTTT. Its translation: CASTPGEGSTDTQYF. The variable domain in full, completed from reference TRBV7-9 and TRBJ2-3, reads DTGVSQNPRHKITKRGQNVTFRCDPISEHNRLYWYRQTLGQGPEFLTYFQNEAQLEKSRLLSDRFSAERPKGSFSTLEIQRTEQGDSAMYLCASTPGEGSTDTQYFGPGTRLTVL.

This clonotype was found many times. The rearrangement uses TRBV28 and TRBJ2-1; 8 bases are a match to TRBD1. This CDR3 has 16 residues. J lost 4 bases, V lost 4 bases, and 9 bases had no gene match. Germline V gene lookup returns CDR1 MDHEN and CDR2 SYDVKM. CDR3 coding DNA: TGTGCCAGCAGTTCCCAGACAGGGGTCTCGTACAATGAGCAGTTCTTC. As protein: CASSSQTGVSYNEQFF.

This clonotype was counted a few times. The chain employs TRBV20-1 and TRBJ1-1; D gene uncertain. The CDR3 is 12 amino acids. Germline lookup yields CDR1 DFQATT and CDR2 SNEGSKA (reference sequence). V lost 2 bases to trimming and J lost 1 base, with 5 bases between them. CDR3 region: CSARWQNTEAFF. The CDR3 DNA follows: TGCAGTGCTAGATGGCAGAACACTGAAGCTTTCTTT.

This clonotype was detected many times. This chain uses TRBV24-1 with TRBJ2-1; TRBD1 matches 11 bases. This CDR3 region has 14 residues. V lost 9 bases and J lost 9; bases outside the gene matches: 9. From germline, CDR1 is KGHDR and CDR2 SFDVKD. The CDR3 is CATQWRTGGGEQFF. DNA of the CDR3: TGTGCCACCCAGTGGCGGACAGGGGGCGGTGAGCAGTTCTTC.

This clonotype was seen only a few times. V usage is TRBV21-1 and J usage is TRBJ1-4; the table's D call of TRBD1 was not tested on the DNA. TRBV21-1 is a pseudogene locus. The CDR3 contains 15 residues. CDR3 loop: CASSKRGQWNEKLFF. DNA of the CDR3: TGTGCCAGCAGCAAAAGGGGACAGTGGAATGAAAAACTGTTTTTT.

Ten or more counts support this clonotype. V gene TRBV7-3 combines with J gene TRBJ2-2; 7 nucleotides agree with TRBD2. Germline-derived CDR1 and CDR2 are SGHTA and FQGTGA. J gave up 5 bases and V 5 bases, and 14 bases lay outside the gene matches. The CDR3 is 17 residues long. CDR3 DNA sequence: TGTGCCAGCAGCCGGAAGGGCGGGAGCGGAAGGACCGGGGAGCTGTTTTTT. This encodes CASSRKGGSGRTGELFF.

This clonotype was observed at least ten times. The chain carries TRBV30 and TRBJ1-1; D may be TRBD1 (6 bases). Looked up from germline, CDR1 is GTSNPN and CDR2 is SVGIG (reference sequence). V was trimmed by 0 bases and J by 11 bases, leaving 19 bases between them. There are 14 residues in the CDR3. The CDR3 loop is CAWSVGGALPSAFF. In DNA, the CDR3 is TGTGCCTGGAGTGTAGGGGGTGCCCTGCCATCGGCTTTCTTT.

The sample holds many counts of this clonotype. The chain combines TRBV18 with TRBJ2-1, with D possibly TRBD1 on 6 matching bases. The CDR3 has 11 residues. Germline CDR1 reads KGHSH; CDR2 reads LQKENI. V lost 8 bases and J lost 8, with 10 bases in between. The CDR3 is CASQGMYEQFF. CDR3 nucleotides: TGTGCCAGCCAGGGGATGTATGAGCAGTTCTTC.

Only a few counts were recorded for this clonotype. V usage is TRBV28 and J usage is TRBJ1-6; D is unclear. Trimming took 5 bases from V and 6 from J, leaving 5 bases between them. The germline V gene has CDR1 MDHEN and CDR2 SYDVKM. This CDR3 comprises 12 residues. The CDR3 DNA follows: TGTGCCAGCAGTCTACCTAATTCACCCCTCCACTTT. The encoded protein is CASSLPNSPLHF.

This clonotype was observed at least ten times. The chain carries TRBV7-3 and TRBJ2-2, with 7 nucleotides matching TRBD1. This CDR3 comprises 16 residues. Germline V gives CDR1 SGHTA, CDR2 FQGTGA. The junction had 4 bases not matched to a gene; V was cut back by 3 bases and J by 0 bases. CDR3 amino acids: CASSFWTGSNTGELFF. DNA for the CDR3: TGTGCCAGCAGCTTTTGGACAGGATCGAACACCGGGGAGCTGTTTTTT.